Below are 29 T cell receptor beta chains sequenced from a single sample in a study of CD8+CD57+ T cells in acquired aplastic anemia. CDR3 and TCR beta VDJ profiling relied on genomic DNA as the template. TCRdb passed the reads through MiXCR, listing each CDR3 protein once. The sample has 350,000 to 450,000 distinct CDR3 sequences, 65% to 80% seen once. The sample taken for sequencing was sorted CD4+, CD8+, or CD8+CD57+ T cells (not recorded which) from PBMCs. The receptors come from a human donor in good health, serving as a control.

This clonotype was counted a few times. The V and J genes are TRBV19 and TRBJ1-5, with 7 bases fitting TRBD1. This CDR3 has 15 amino acids. Germline CDR1 and CDR2: LNHDA and SQIVND (reference sequence). Losses at the gene ends were 2 bases for V and 2 bases for J; bases not matched to a gene: 3. The CDR3 nucleotides read TGTGCCAGTAGTATAAGGACAGGCGGCAATCAGCCCCAGCATTTT. It yields the protein CASSIRTGGNQPQHF. Supplemented by reference TRBV19 and TRBJ1-5, the full variable domain reads DGGITQSPKYLFRKEGQNVTLSCEQNLNHDAMYWYRQDPGQGLRLIYYSQIVNDFQKGDIAEGYSVSREKKESFPLTVTSAQKNPTAFYLCASSIRTGGNQPQHFGDGTRLSIL.

In the case of this clonotype: A single base separates this from a much larger clone, so it may be a read error. The chain is built from TRBV11-3 and TRBJ2-7, with D possibly being TRBD1 or TRBD2 (5 bases each). CDR1 and CDR2 from the germline V gene are SGHNT and YENEEA. The ends were cut back, 2 bases at V and 2 bases at J, with 13 bases in the middle. CDR3 size: 15 residues. CDR3 in amino acids: CASSLRGPRTYEQYF. CDR3 DNA sequence: TGTGCCAGCAGCTTACGGGGACCGCGAACCTACGAGCAGTACTTC.

This clonotype was detected only a few times. The J gene is TRBJ2-7, the V gene TRBV25-1, with a tentative D call TRBD2 (6 bases). The CDR3 is 13 residues long. V was trimmed by 6 bases and J by 4 bases, leaving 13 bases between them. Germline V gene lookup returns CDR1 MGHDK and CDR2 SYGVNS. CDR3 loop: CASSGRREYEQYF. The CDR3 DNA follows: TGTGCCAGCAGCGGTCGACGGGAGTACGAGCAGTACTTC.

This clonotype was seen just once. One junction end disagrees with the germline gene, perhaps due to a read error. The chain links TRBV12-3 or TRBV12-4 to TRBJ2-7; maybe TRBD1 (5 bases). The CDR3 runs 14 residues. CDR3 protein: CATSRGPPSYEQYF. The CDR3, as DNA: TGTGCCACCAGTAGGGGCCCGCCTTCCTACGAGCAGTACTTC.

This clonotype was counted at least ten times. The CDR3 DNA follows: TGCAGTGCTAGTAAACAGGCTGGCTACACCTTC. Translating it yields CSASKQAGYTF. The V gene is TRBV20-1, the J gene TRBJ1-2; TRBD1 might be the D (5 bases). The CDR3 covers 11 residues. Looked up from germline, CDR1 is DFQATT and CDR2 is SNEGSKA (reference sequence). The germline V and J ends were trimmed by 3 bases and 7 bases, with 9 bases remaining between them.

This clonotype was counted a single time. The chain has TRBV2 and TRBJ2-1, with D possibly called TRBD1 or TRBD2 (5 bases each). CDR3 size: 15 residues. V lost 4 bases and J lost 16, with 26 bases in between. Germline V CDR1 and CDR2: SNHLY, FYNNEI. For the CDR3, the DNA is TGTGCCAGCAGTGGGCGAGACACGGGGCACAATGACCCATTCTTC. This gives the protein CASSGRDTGHNDPFF.

Regarding this clonotype: The junction does not match germline at one end; this may be a read error. J is TRBJ1-4 and V is TRBV7-4, with 9 bases that match TRBD1. The CDR3 consists of 16 residues. The germline V gene encodes CDR1 SGHVT and CDR2 SQSDAQ. CDR3 sequence reads: CASSPRTGESDEKLFF. CDR3 nucleotide sequence: TGCGCCAGCAGCCCCCGGACAGGGGAAAGTGATGAAAAACTGTTTTTT.

The chain recombines TRBV5-6 with TRBJ1-2, with 8 bases aligning to TRBD1. V dropped 5 bases and J dropped 8; count of bases not matched to a gene: 5. The germline V gene has CDR1 SGHDT and CDR2 YYEEEE. The CDR3 length is 12 residues. The CDR3 loop reads CASSMAGGGYTF. For the CDR3, the DNA is TGTGCCAGCAGTATGGCAGGGGGCGGCTACACCTTC.

Notes on this clonotype: The junction departs from the called germline gene at one end, perhaps through a read error. The chain carries TRBV5-1 and TRBJ1-1; D is uncertain. Germline CDR1 is SGHRS and CDR2 is YFSETQ. This CDR3 spans 13 amino acids. The CDR3 DNA is TGTGCCAGCAGCTGCGCAGACACCGCTGAAGCTTTCTTT. Protein sequence: CASSCADTAEAFF.

This clonotype was detected only a few times. With a much larger clone just one base away, this may be a read error. V gene TRBV7-3 combines with J gene TRBJ2-2, with TRBD1 matching 9 bases. There are 16 residues in the CDR3. V shed 4 bases and J 3 bases; nucleotides not matched to a gene: 6. Germline CDR1 is SGHTA and CDR2 is FQGTGA. CDR3 bases: TGTGCCAGCAGCTCGCGTCGGACAGGGGACACCGGGGAGCTGTTTTTT. It is translated as CASSSRRTGDTGELFF.

The chain has TRBV2 and TRBJ2-4; 8 positions agree with TRBD1. Looked up from germline, CDR1 is SNHLY and CDR2 is FYNNEI. J was trimmed by 5 bases and V by 6 bases; bases with no gene match: 3. The CDR3 is made up of 13 amino acids. This CDR3 reads CASRTGEQNIQYF. In nucleotides, the CDR3 is TGTGCCAGCAGGACAGGGGAGCAAAACATTCAGTACTTC.

This clonotype has at least ten counts. The chain couples TRBV6-5 to TRBJ1-6, with D uncertain. Germline CDR1 reads MNHEY; CDR2 reads SVGAGI. The CDR3 length is 13 residues. With 2 bases removed from V and 7 bases from J, the gap between germline ends came to 6 bases. CDR3 protein: CASSYGRNSPLHF. The DNA of the CDR3 is TGTGCCAGCAGTTACGGCAGGAATTCACCCCTCCACTTT.

Comment on this clonotype: Germline and junction disagree at one end, which may indicate a read error. The chain carries TRBV11-2 and TRBJ1-2, with D unresolved. Germline values: CDR1 SGHAT, CDR2 FQNNGV. This CDR3 spans 13 amino acids. CDR3 protein: CVSSLDRGAGYTF. The CDR3 coding sequence is TGTGTCAGCAGCTTAGATCGTGGCGCTGGCTACACCTTC.

The chain has TRBV20-1 and TRBJ1-6; D remains unclear. Germline CDR1 reads DFQATT; CDR2 reads SNEGSKA (reference sequence). V shed 6 bases and J shed 1 base, with 16 bases lying between them. CDR3 length equals 16 residues. The chain's CDR3 is CSALLAGSSYNSPLHF. DNA of the CDR3: TGCAGTGCGTTACTAGCGGGGAGTTCCTATAATTCACCCCTCCACTTT.

This clonotype was found many times. The chain carries TRBV7-3 and TRBJ2-3, with D perhaps matching TRBD2 (9 bases). V was shortened by 4 bases and J by 0 bases, with 23 bases between the two germline ends. From germline, CDR1 is SGHTA and CDR2 FQGTGA. The CDR3 contains 19 residues. The CDR3 loop reads CASSSTGAGGYSSTDTQYF. The CDR3 DNA reads as TGTGCCAGCAGCTCGACAGGGGCGGGGGGGTATTCTAGCACAGATACGCAGTATTTT.

This chain joins TRBV5-6 and TRBJ1-5; the D is unclear. This CDR3 is 15 amino acids long. Between the trimmed V and J ends, which lost 0 bases and 11 bases, there was a span of 18 bases. Germline V lookup: CDR1 SGHDT, CDR2 YYEEEE. In DNA form, the CDR3 reads TGTGCCAGCAGCTTGGATTTCCCAGCCCAAGAGACCCAGCATTTT. Translating it yields CASSLDFPAQETQHF. The full variable domain, with the rest looked up from reference TRBV5-6 and TRBJ1-5, is DAGVTQSPTHLIKTRGQQVTLRCSPKSGHDTVSWYQQALGQGPQFIFQYYEEEERQRGNFPDRFSGHQFPNYSSELNVNALLLGDSALYLCASSLDFPAQETQHFGDGTRLSIL.

About this clonotype: Possible read error: a much larger clone is one base away. V is TRBV10-3 and J is TRBJ1-4; D call uncertain. This CDR3 comprises 15 residues. Germline V CDR1 and CDR2: ENHRY, SYGVKD. The CDR3 loop reads CASSETSATNDKLFF. The CDR3 DNA follows: TGTGCCAGCAGTGAGACAAGTGCAACTAATGATAAACTGTTTTTT.

Comment on this clonotype: The junction departs from germline at one end; a sequencing error may be responsible. The chain has TRBV7-2 and TRBJ2-7; no firm D call. This CDR3 spans 15 amino acids. Germline V gene sequence: CDR1 SGHTA, CDR2 FQGNSA. CDR3 loop: CASSLEGGERYEQYF. The CDR3 nucleotides read TGCGCCAGCAGCTTGGAAGGTGGGGAACGATACGAGCAGTACTTC.

This chain joins TRBV20-1 and TRBJ1-4; a weak D match, TRBD1 (6 bases). Trimming cost V 8 bases and J 5 bases, with 24 bases left between them. Germline CDR1 DFQATT, CDR2 SNEGSKA (reference sequence). The CDR3 runs to 16 residues. This CDR3 reads CSTLLAGGGENEKLFF. The CDR3 coding sequence is TGCAGTACGCTTCTAGCGGGGGGCGGAGAGAATGAAAAACTGTTTTTT.

This clonotype was seen more than once but under ten times. The V and J genes are TRBV7-2 and TRBJ2-7; perhaps TRBD2 as D (6 bases). This CDR3 spans 13 amino acids. Trimming stripped 3 bases from V and 0 bases from J, with 6 bases between. The germline gives CDR1 SGHTA, CDR2 FQGNSA. In DNA, the CDR3 is TGTGCCAGCAGCTTGGACTACTCCTACGAGCAGTACTTC. This codes for CASSLDYSYEQYF.

The chain couples TRBV24-1 to TRBJ2-2, with D maybe TRBD1 (6 bases). With 5 bases removed from V and 4 bases from J, the gap between germline ends came to 13 bases. Germline assignment: CDR1 KGHDR and CDR2 SFDVKD. The CDR3 loop spans 15 amino acids. For the CDR3, the DNA is TGTGCCACCAGTGGGGGACATGGTCTCACCGGGGAGCTGTTTTTT. Protein sequence: CATSGGHGLTGELFF.

The rearrangement uses TRBV7-3 and TRBJ2-5, with a possible D match to TRBD2 (5 bases). The CDR3 totals 14 residues. Deletions cut 4 bases from V and 13 bases from J, with 22 bases between. The germline V gene encodes CDR1 SGHTA and CDR2 FQGTGA. CDR3 nucleotide sequence: TGTGCCAGCAGCTCCGGAGGCACGAACACGACCGCGTACTTC. As protein: CASSSGGTNTTAYF.

Remarks on this clonotype: No conserved phenylalanine or tryptophan ends this CDR3, so it is likely a read error. This sequence joins TRBV9 and TRBJ1-2, with D possibly matching TRBD1 (5 bases). Germline CDR1 and CDR2: SGDLS and YYNGEE. This CDR3 is built from 13 residues. The germline V and J ends were trimmed by 4 bases and 10 bases, with 17 bases remaining between them. The DNA of the CDR3 is TGTGCCAGCAGCTTCGAACGGGGGGGGTCCTACACCCTC. It specifies CASSFERGGSYTL.

Note on this clonotype: One junction end disagrees with the germline gene, perhaps due to a read error. The rearrangement uses TRBV12-3 or TRBV12-4 and TRBJ2-1; 8 nucleotides line up with TRBD2. The CDR3 runs to 14 residues. The CDR3 sequence is CATSDPKREYEQFF. The CDR3 nucleotides read TGTGCCACCAGTGATCCAAAGCGGGAGTATGAGCAGTTCTTC.

CDR3: CASSKVGVEGADTQYF. CDR3 DNA: TGTGCCAGCAGCAAAGTAGGGGTAGAGGGCGCAGATACGCAGTATTTT. The rearrangement uses TRBV7-2 and TRBJ2-3, with D perhaps given as TRBD1 or TRBD2 (5 bases each). This CDR3 spans 16 amino acids. V gave up 5 bases and J gave up 4 bases, with 19 bases separating them. CDR1 SGHTA and CDR2 FQGNSA come from the germline V gene.

The gene calls are TRBV4-1 and TRBJ1-4; 7 bases line up with TRBD1. In germline, CDR1 is MGHRA, CDR2 YSYEKL. This CDR3 region has 15 residues. After removal of 6 bases from V and 6 bases from J, the junction contained 10 bases not matched to a gene. The CDR3 sequence is CASRTNRGGYEKLFF. CDR3 DNA sequence: TGCGCCAGCAGGACAAACAGGGGAGGATATGAAAAACTGTTTTTT.

A note on this clonotype: Lacking the conserved final phenylalanine or tryptophan, this CDR3 likely reflects a read error. The DNA is left out, because the CDR3 cannot be placed on it with certainty; the CDR3 is given as TCRdb lists it. J is TRBJ1-2 and V is TRBV7-9. With termini counted, the CDR3 has 11 amino acids. The germline V gene encodes CDR1 SEHNR and CDR2 FQNEAQ (reference sequence). Here the CDR3 reads CASGVRSGYTS.

This chain uses TRBV20-1 with TRBJ1-2, with a tentative D call TRBD1 (6 bases). The germline CDR1 and CDR2 sequences are DFQATT and SNEGSKA (reference sequence). The CDR3 runs to 12 residues. Trimming cost V 2 bases and J 12 bases, with 16 bases left between them. CDR3 amino acids: CSARHPRGGDTF. Here the CDR3 DNA reads TGCAGTGCTAGACACCCGAGGGGGGGGGACACCTTC.

To note about this clonotype: Likely a read error: the CDR3 ends without its conserved phenylalanine or tryptophan. It is unclear where the CDR3 begins or ends on the DNA, so no DNA is shown, and the CDR3 is as TCRdb lists it. The chain employs TRBV2 and TRBJ2-2; TRBD2, as called in the table, went unchecked against the DNA. Germline CDR1 reads SNHLY; CDR2 reads FYNNEI. 15 amino acids form the CDR3, both terminal residues included. The CDR3 spells CASSRQGGITGELLD.